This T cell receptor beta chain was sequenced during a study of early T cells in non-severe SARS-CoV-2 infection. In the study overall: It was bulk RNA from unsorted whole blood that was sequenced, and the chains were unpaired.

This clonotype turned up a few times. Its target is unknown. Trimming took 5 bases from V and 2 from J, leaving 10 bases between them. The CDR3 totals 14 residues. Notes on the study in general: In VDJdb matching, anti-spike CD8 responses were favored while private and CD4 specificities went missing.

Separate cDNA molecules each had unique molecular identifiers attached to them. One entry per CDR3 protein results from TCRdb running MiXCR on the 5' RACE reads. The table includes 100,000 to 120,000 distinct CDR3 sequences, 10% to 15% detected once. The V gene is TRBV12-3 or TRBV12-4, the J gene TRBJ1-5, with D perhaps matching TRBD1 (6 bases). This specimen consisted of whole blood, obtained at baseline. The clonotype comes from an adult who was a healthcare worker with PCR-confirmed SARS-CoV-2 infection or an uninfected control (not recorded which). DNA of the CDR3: TGTGCCAGCAGTCGGACAGACCGCAATCAGCCCCAGCATTTT. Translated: CASSRTDRNQPQHF.